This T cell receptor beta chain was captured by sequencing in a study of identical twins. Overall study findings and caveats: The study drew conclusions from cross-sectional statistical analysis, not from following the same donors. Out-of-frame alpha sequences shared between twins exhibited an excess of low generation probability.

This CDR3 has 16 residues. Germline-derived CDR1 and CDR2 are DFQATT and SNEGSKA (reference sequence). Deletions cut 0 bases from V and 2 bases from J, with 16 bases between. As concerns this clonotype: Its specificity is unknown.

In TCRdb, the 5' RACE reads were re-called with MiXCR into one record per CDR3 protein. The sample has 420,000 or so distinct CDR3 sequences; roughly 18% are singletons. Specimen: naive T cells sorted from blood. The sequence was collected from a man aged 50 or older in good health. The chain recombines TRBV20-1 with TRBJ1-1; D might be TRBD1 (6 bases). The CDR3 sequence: CSARENEGGRNTEAFF. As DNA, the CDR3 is TGCAGTGCTAGAGAAAATGAGGGGGGGCGTAACACTGAAGCTTTCTTT.